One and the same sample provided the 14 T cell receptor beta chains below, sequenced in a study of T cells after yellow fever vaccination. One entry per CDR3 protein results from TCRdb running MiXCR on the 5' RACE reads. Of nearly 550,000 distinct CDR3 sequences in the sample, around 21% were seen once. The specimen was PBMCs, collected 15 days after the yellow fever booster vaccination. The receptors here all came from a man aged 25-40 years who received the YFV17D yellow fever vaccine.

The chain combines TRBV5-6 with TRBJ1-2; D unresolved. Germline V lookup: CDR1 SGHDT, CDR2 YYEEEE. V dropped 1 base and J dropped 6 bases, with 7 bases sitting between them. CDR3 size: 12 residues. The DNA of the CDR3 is TGTGCCAGCAGCTTGACAGTAGATGGCTACACCTTC. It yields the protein CASSLTVDGYTF. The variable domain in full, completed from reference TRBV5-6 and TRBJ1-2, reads DAGVTQSPTHLIKTRGQQVTLRCSPKSGHDTVSWYQQALGQGPQFIFQYYEEEERQRGNFPDRFSGHQFPNYSSELNVNALLLGDSALYLCASSLTVDGYTFGSGTRLTVV.

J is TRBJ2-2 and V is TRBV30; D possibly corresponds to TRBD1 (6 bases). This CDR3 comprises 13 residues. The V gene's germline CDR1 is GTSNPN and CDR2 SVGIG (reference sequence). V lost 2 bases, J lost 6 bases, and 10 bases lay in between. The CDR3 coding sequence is TGTGCCTGGAGTAAACAGGGTGCCGGGGAGCTGTTTTTT. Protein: CAWSKQGAGELFF.

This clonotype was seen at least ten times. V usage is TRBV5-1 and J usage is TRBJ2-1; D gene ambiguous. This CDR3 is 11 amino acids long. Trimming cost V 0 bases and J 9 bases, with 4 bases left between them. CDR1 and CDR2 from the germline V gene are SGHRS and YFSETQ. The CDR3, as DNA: TGCGCCAGCAGCTTGGCCTTTGAGCAGTTCTTC. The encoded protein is CASSLAFEQFF.

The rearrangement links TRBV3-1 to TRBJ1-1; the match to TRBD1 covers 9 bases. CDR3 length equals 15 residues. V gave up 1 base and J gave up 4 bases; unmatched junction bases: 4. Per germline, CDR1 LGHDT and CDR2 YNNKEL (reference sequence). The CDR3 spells CASSQGLTGGTEAFF. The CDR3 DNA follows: TGTGCCAGCAGCCAAGGCTTGACAGGGGGCACTGAAGCTTTCTTT.

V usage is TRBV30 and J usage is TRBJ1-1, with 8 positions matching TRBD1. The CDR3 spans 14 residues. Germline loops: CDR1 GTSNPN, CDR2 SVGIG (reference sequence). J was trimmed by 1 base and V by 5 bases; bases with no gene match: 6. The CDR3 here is CAWDRTGRNTEAFF. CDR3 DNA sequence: TGTGCCTGGGATCGGACAGGGCGGAACACTGAAGCTTTCTTT.

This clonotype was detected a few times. The DNA of the CDR3 is TGTGCCAGCAGCTTAGAGGTAGCGAGGCCAGAGACCCAGTACTTC. As protein: CASSLEVARPETQYF. This chain links TRBV7-2 with TRBJ2-5; the D gene is possibly TRBD2 (5 bases). This CDR3 is 15 amino acids long. The ends were cut back, 1 base at V and 4 bases at J, with 13 bases in the middle. Germline values: CDR1 SGHTA, CDR2 FQGNSA.

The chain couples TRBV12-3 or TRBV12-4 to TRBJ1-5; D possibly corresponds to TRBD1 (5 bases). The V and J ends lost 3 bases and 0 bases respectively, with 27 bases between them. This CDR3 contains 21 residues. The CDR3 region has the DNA TGTGCCAGCAGTTTGGTGCCTCAGGGTGGCAGAACAAGTTATAGCAATCAGCCCCAGCATTTT. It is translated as CASSLVPQGGRTSYSNQPQHF.

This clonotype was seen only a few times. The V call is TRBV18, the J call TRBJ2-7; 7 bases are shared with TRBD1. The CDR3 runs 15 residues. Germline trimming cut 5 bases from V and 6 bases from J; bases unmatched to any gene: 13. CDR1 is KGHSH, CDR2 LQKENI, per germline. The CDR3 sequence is CASSDTGAPNLEQYF. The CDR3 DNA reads TGTGCCAGCTCAGACACAGGGGCACCCAACCTCGAGCAGTACTTC.

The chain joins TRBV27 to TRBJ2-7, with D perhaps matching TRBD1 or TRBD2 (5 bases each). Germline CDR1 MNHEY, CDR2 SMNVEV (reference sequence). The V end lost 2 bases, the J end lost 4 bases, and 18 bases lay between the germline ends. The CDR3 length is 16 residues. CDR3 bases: TGTGCCAGCAGTTTAGGCGACCCCGGGGCACAGTACGAGCAGTACTTC. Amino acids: CASSLGDPGAQYEQYF.

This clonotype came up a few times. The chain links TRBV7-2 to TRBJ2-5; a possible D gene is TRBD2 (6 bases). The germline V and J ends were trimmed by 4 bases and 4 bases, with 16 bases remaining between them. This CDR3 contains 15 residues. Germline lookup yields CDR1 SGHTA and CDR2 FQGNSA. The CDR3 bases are TGTGCCAGCAGCTCAACCGGGAGTCTAGGAGAGACCCAGTACTTC. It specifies CASSSTGSLGETQYF.

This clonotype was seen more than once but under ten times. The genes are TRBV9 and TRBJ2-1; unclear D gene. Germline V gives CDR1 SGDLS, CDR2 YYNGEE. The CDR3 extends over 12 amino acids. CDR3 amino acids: CPGVLSYNEQFF. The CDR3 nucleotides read TGTCCCGGAGTACTCTCCTACAATGAGCAGTTCTTC.

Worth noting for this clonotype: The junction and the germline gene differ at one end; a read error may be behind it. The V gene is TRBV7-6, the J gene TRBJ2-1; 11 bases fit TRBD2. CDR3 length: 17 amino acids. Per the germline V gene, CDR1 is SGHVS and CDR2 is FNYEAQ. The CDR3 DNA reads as TGTGCCAGCAGCTCAGTAGCGGGAGGGCCGGGTTACAATGAGCAGTCCTTC. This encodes CASSSVAGGPGYNEQSF.

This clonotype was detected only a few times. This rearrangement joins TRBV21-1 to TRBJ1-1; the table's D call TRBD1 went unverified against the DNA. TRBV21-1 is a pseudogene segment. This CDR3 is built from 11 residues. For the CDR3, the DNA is TGTGCCACTCACAGGGGGGTTGAAGCTTTCTTT. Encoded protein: CATHRGVEAFF.

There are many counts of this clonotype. CDR3: CASSVGLAEYNEQFF. For the CDR3, the DNA is TGTGCCAGCAGCGTAGGGCTAGCGGAATACAATGAGCAGTTCTTC. The rearrangement joins TRBV9 to TRBJ2-1; TRBD2 matches at 7 bases. The V gene end was trimmed by 0 bases and the J gene end by 4 bases; junction bases not matched to a gene: 4. The germline V gene has CDR1 SGDLS and CDR2 YYNGEE. The CDR3 has 15 residues.